The present entry profiles one T cell receptor beta chain with its context. Its antigen is still unknown. No qualities accompany the bases; no much larger clone lies one base away. CDR1 and CDR2 are drawn from the germline V gene (reference sequence): WNHNN, SYGVQD. A distance of 10 bases separates the germline ends of V and J, which lose 6 bases and 3 bases respectively. Including cysteine and phenylalanine, the CDR3 has 13 amino acids. The sequence is cut down to CDR3 DNA, 39 bases in frame from base 1. This sample stems from a study of cytomegalovirus exposure and HLA in healthy donors (dated by TCRdb to between 2016 and 2019). Regarding the complete study: An earlier analysis of several hundred of the donors reported about 300 Gb of sequence data and 117 million unique TCR beta sequences obtained from 150 million to 200 million T cells. An earlier analysis of 500 to 650 of the donors applied high-throughput TCR beta sequencing to assess whether each TCR beta V gene segment acted as functional or pseudogenic. All discovery cohort repertoires had been generated using a single sequencing platform. Among 300 to 500 genotyped donors of the cohort, an average of about 240,000 unique TCR beta nucleotide sequences was sequenced per donor, of which roughly 17% were non-productive. Along with the approximately 620-subject first cohort, a separate validation cohort of over a hundred different subjects was used. A handful of DR-DQ haplotypes were handled as single units for association and clustering because linkage in the cohort was strong. The study aimed to test whether cataloging public T cell receptors could reveal signatures of past pathogen exposure. The study profiled the T cell repertoires of hundreds of subjects by immunosequencing and related them to cytomegalovirus serostatus. A later analysis re-examined previously published TCR beta repertoires from 610 or so donors and added high-resolution HLA genotyping to investigate patterns of TCR occurrence. Donor age, sex, ethnicity and CMV serostatus were compiled alongside the repertoire data. Approximately 330 gigabases of sequencing data and about 92 million unique TCR sequences made up an early release that covered approximately 700 HLA-typed donors. In a later genetic analysis, genome-wide SNP genotypes for about three fifths of the roughly 670 donors were used, and that subset was treated as a discovery cohort. To predict cytomegalovirus infection status, the study combined high-throughput TCR immunosequencing, statistical association of individual TCRs with disease status, and machine learning. Of the approximately 400 genotyped donors, approximately 80% were placed in the genetic ancestry cluster associated with self-reported Caucasian donors. Typing coverage varied by locus: roughly 629-630 donors for A, B, C, DRB1 and DQB1; approximately 500 for DQA1; more than 600 for DPA1; under 490 for DPB1. Both class I and class II loci were covered by HLA typing, at four-digit resolution. Rather than using new phenotypic data, the later analysis identified candidate immune exposures from TCR beta sequences and from how often those sequences occurred across donors.

The cohort consisted of more than 650 healthy bone marrow donors. At the time of sampling, every cohort member was nominally healthy, though immune exposures that went unrecorded were likely present. The donor was CMV seronegative and belonged to the group of around 350 seronegative cohort members. A peripheral blood sample was collected from each donor, and TCR beta sequencing was performed on peripheral blood mononuclear cells. Genomic DNA was extracted from the blood cell samples with the Qiagen DNeasy Blood Extraction Kit. Receptor amplification or capture employed the immunoSEQ multiplex PCR assay. For the multiplex PCR, a mixture combining 60 forward primers for TCR Vbeta segments and 13 reverse primers for TCR Jbeta segments was used. The CDR3 region of rearranged TCR beta genes was amplified from genomic DNA by a multiplex PCR assay. On the Illumina HiSeq System, the amplified TCR beta libraries were sequenced as 87-base-pair reads. From the authors' description of their analysis: Across the 670 or so repertoires, a later analysis counted 75 million to 90 million unique TCR beta chains, approximately 10 million of which were shared by at least two donors. A nearest-neighbor algorithm error-corrected the raw reads and collapsed the reads into unique sequences, merging closely related sequences to remove PCR and sequencing errors. V, D and J gene segments were assigned by aligning CDR3 sequences to IMGT reference sequences. Each retained sequence needed at least a six-nucleotide match to both a V gene segment and a J gene segment. Rearrangements were called productive when the CDR3 lacked stop codons and stayed in frame with V and J; all others were non-productive. CDR3 was defined by IMGT convention, running from the second conserved V-encoded cysteine to the conserved J-encoded phenylalanine. In an earlier analysis of approximately 590 of the donors, sequences lacking an unambiguous match to a single V gene segment were excluded. In an earlier analysis of 450 to 750 of the donors, a V segment was called functional when productive rearrangements were above 56.7%, and segregating when the standard deviation between donors exceeded 5%. A statistical classification framework was developed to diagnose cytomegalovirus status using the catalog of TCR beta chain sequences. V and J gene assignment, in a later analysis, came from comparing TCR nucleotide sequences with IMGT/GENE-DB human TR gene sequences. A later analysis assigned CDR3 sequences and most-parsimonious VDJ recombination scenarios with the TCRdist pipeline. In a later analysis, each TCR beta chain was defined by its CDR3 amino acid sequence together with its V-gene family, and reads without a unique V-gene family were excluded. As a way to deal with suspected cross-contamination and a sequencing artifact, a later analysis dropped approximately 570 nucleotide sequences that were highly shared and had low generation probability. For each public chain, a later analysis derived a clonal expansion index from normalized ranks of inferred template counts within each repertoire. Generation probabilities in a later analysis came from a VDJ recombination model fitted to out-of-frame rearrangements, and those results were checked against IGoR. In a later analysis, TCR-TCR, TCR-HLA and TCR-CMV co-occurrence was scored with hypergeometric tests, and a repertoire-size bias correction was applied to TCR pairs. To estimate false discovery rates, a later analysis permuted the HLA or CMV assignments 20 times. In a later analysis, co-occurring TCRs were grouped using DBSCAN, and TCRdist sequence similarity was added for clustering within HLA-allele-positive subsets. For co-occurrence clustering, repertoires with fewer than 30,000 or more than 120,000 public chains were excluded, along with a handful of repertoires with anomalous nucleotide sharing. The immuneACCESS repertoire file appears here via TCRdb, limited to in-frame rearrangements. These files lack a portion of the clones; in checked studies, under half of the deficit traces to unresolved V genes, and the cause of the others is not known. Clone size and the V and J calls come from that table; the DNA yielded D and trimming. In all, the sample holds under 85,000 clones, and about three quarters of those were seen once. More than 2.5% of the sample belongs to the ten largest clones.

Beyond this particular receptor, the publication reports: A further reported finding was that TCR beta sequences accurately predicted the HLA-A and HLA-B alleles for most subjects in the first cohort. Because HLA typing was missing for some donors at each locus, association tests included only the typed subset. According to a later analysis, parvovirus B19, influenza, CMV and Epstein-Barr virus appeared linked to several top co-occurrence clusters. The earlier analysis of about 600 of the donors excluded over 15 rarely observed V segments, including chromosome 9 orphons, because counts were too low. In a later analysis, HLA-associated TCR beta chains were found to be more clonally expanded and to have lower generation probabilities than equally common non-associated chains. A few of the identified cytomegalovirus-associated TCR beta chains were confirmed in vitro to be specific for cytomegalovirus antigens. The only immune exposure information available for the cohort was CMV serostatus. A total of about 150 TCR beta chains were listed by the study as associated with cytomegalovirus. A cluster of highly shared sequence variants was judged likely to be a technical artifact of the sequencing pipeline. According to the authors, the approach could potentially be generalized to other disease states and immunological phenotypes. Correlated functional status among segregating V segments might reflect linkage disequilibrium, but an unknown experimental factor could not be ruled out. Only TCR beta chains were sequenced in this cohort, and the absence of alpha or paired-chain data limited detectable features. According to a later genetic analysis, donors in an Asian-associated ancestry cluster had fewer N-insertions in productive TCRs than the approximately 670-donor mean. When HLA alleles, especially DR and DQ, strongly co-occurred, TCR associations were difficult to assign to individual alleles. Roughly uniform sequencing depth across donors was assumed in presence/absence analyses, although this assumption may not hold. Cytomegalovirus status was reported to be diagnosed by the classifier with high specificity and sensitivity in both the original and validation cohorts. Some IMGT-functional V segments, including TRBV6-2 and TRBV6-3, could not be told apart with the 87-base-pair reads, so those segments were excluded. Most TCR sequences were seen in very few donors, while some public TCRs were found in many individuals. An earlier analysis of approximately 570 of the donors showed that most TCR beta V segments appeared in productive rearrangements either about 90% or about 30% of the time, which broadly matched IMGT annotations. A later analysis found that most CMV-associated TCR beta chains appeared HLA-restricted, with HLA associations seemingly driven largely by CMV exposure. In a later genetic analysis, a missense DCLRE1C variant was associated with V-gene and J-gene trimming of TCR beta chains, and the association was replicated in an independent cohort. A later analysis found that TCR association rates varied across HLA loci, with DRB1 alleles showing the most associated TCRs and HLA-C alleles the fewest. A later analysis associated some 17,000 TCR beta sequences with specific HLA alleles at a false discovery rate of 0.05.

The sequence links TRBV10-1 to TRBJ2-3, with a weak D call of TRBD1 (6 bases match). This clonotype was obtained from a man aged 18 to 30 in good health and CMV-seronegative. Sequencing was carried out using PBMCs. The CDR3 is CASSPTGTDTQYF. The nucleotide sequence reads TGCGCCAGCAGCCCCACAGGGACAGATACGCAGTATTTT.